These 29 T cell receptor beta chains share one sample of origin, sequenced in a study of blood T cell repertoires in COVID-19. The protocol was immunoSEQ multiplex PCR, while the TCRdb copy is restricted to in-frame clones and leaves out a portion. The data contain approximately 70,000 clones, roughly nine tenths of them singletons. The sequenced material came from peripheral blood. The receptors stem from a woman between 18 and 29 years old with acute or convalescent COVID-19.

V and J are TRBV20-1 and TRBJ1-2; D is ambiguous. Per the germline V gene, CDR1 is DFQATT and CDR2 is SNEGSKA (reference sequence). The CDR3 has 11 residues. The V gene lost 0 bases and the J gene lost 12 bases, with 11 bases spanning the gap. As DNA, the CDR3 is TGCAGTGCTAGAGATGCAGCGAAGGACACCTTC. It translates to CSARDAAKDTF.

This clone was observed once. V gene TRBV28 combines with J gene TRBJ1-5, with 8 bases that match TRBD1. V was pared by 6 bases and J by 6 bases, with 10 bases of the junction left unmatched. The V gene's germline CDR1 is MDHEN and CDR2 SYDVKM. This CDR3 has 15 residues. The CDR3 loop reads CASSPLIGQGQPQHF. CDR3 nucleotides: TGTGCCAGCAGCCCGCTAATCGGACAGGGTCAGCCCCAGCATTTT.

This chain uses TRBV7-8 with TRBJ1-2; TRBD1 is a possible D gene (5 bases). Looked up from germline, CDR1 is SGHVS and CDR2 is FQNEAQ. Trimming removed 1 base from V and 0 bases from J, with 12 bases in between. CDR3 length: 16 amino acids. This CDR3 reads CASSLVAGQTNYGYTF. The CDR3, as DNA: TGTGCCAGCAGCTTAGTGGCAGGACAAACTAACTATGGCTACACCTTC.

The chain employs TRBV2 and TRBJ2-6; 7 positions match TRBD2. V was clipped by 4 bases and J by 0 bases; unmatched bases: 6. This CDR3 contains 17 residues. Germline V gives CDR1 SNHLY, CDR2 FYNNEI. The CDR3, as DNA: TGTGCCAGCAGTGGGGAAGGCGGGAGCTCTGGGGCCAACGTCCTGACTTTC. This codes for CASSGEGGSSGANVLTF.

This clone has just one count. This chain links TRBV7-9 with TRBJ1-2, with 9 bases aligning to TRBD1. V lost 5 bases, J lost 1 base, and 5 bases stayed unmatched. The germline gives CDR1 SEHNR, CDR2 FQNEAQ (reference sequence). CDR3 length: 15 residues. DNA of the CDR3: TGTGCCAGCAGCCCCGGGACAGGGTATAACTATGGCTACACCTTC. It encodes CASSPGTGYNYGYTF.

This sequence joins TRBV11-2 and TRBJ2-1, with TRBD2 matching over 12 bases. Germline trimming cut 5 bases from V and 0 bases from J; bases unmatched to any gene: 11. The CDR3 contains 19 residues. The germline V gene has CDR1 SGHAT and CDR2 FQNNGV. CDR3 in DNA: TGTGCCAGCAGCCAAGGGGGACTAGCGGGTCCGAGCTCCTACAATGAGCAGTTCTTC. Protein sequence: CASSQGGLAGPSSYNEQFF.

The chain is built from TRBV6-4 and TRBJ2-3, with 7 nucleotides matching TRBD1. The CDR3 has 17 residues. V was clipped by 2 bases and J by 4 bases; unmatched bases: 12. The germline gives CDR1 MRHNA, CDR2 SNTAGT. CDR3 in amino acids: CASSDVTEWTGADTQYF. The CDR3 DNA reads as TGTGCCAGCAGTGACGTTACTGAATGGACAGGAGCAGATACGCAGTATTTT.

This rearrangement joins TRBV3-1 (or the pseudogene TRBV3-2) to TRBJ1-4; 8 bases are shared with TRBD1. The V gene's germline CDR1 is LGHDT and CDR2 YNNKEL (reference sequence). The trim removed 1 base at V and 5 bases at J, leaving 3 bases unmatched. The CDR3 sequence is 15 residues long. CDR3 in amino acids: CASSQVTGVNEKLFF. The CDR3 DNA reads as TGTGCCAGCAGCCAAGTGACAGGGGTGAATGAAAAACTGTTTTTT.

The chain has TRBV6-6 and TRBJ1-2; the match to TRBD1 covers 8 bases. The germline gives CDR1 MNHNY, CDR2 SVGAGI (reference sequence). The CDR3 extends over 14 amino acids. With 0 bases clipped from V and 6 bases from J, the junction kept 3 bases outside the gene matches. CDR3 residues: CASSYSPGGDGYTF. CDR3 nucleotide sequence: TGTGCCAGCAGTTACTCGCCAGGGGGCGATGGCTACACCTTC.

The chain couples TRBV19 to TRBJ1-5, with 10 bases lining up with TRBD1. The CDR3 contains 16 residues. Germline V gives CDR1 LNHDA, CDR2 SQIVND (reference sequence). V trimming: 2 bases; J trimming: 3 bases; junction bases outside the gene matches: 4. For the CDR3, the DNA is TGTGCCAGTAGTATATGGGGACAGGGGCTCAATCAGCCCCAGCATTTT. It translates to CASSIWGQGLNQPQHF. The full variable domain, its missing parts supplied by reference TRBV19 and TRBJ1-5, is DGGITQSPKYLFRKEGQNVTLSCEQNLNHDAMYWYRQDPGQGLRLIYYSQIVNDFQKGDIAEGYSVSREKKESFPLTVTSAQKNPTAFYLCASSIWGQGLNQPQHFGDGTRLSIL.

The gene calls are TRBV12-5 and TRBJ2-1, with 9 bases identical to TRBD2. V trimming: 3 bases; J trimming: 8 bases; junction bases outside the gene matches: 14. The CDR3 extends over 17 amino acids. Germline CDR1 and CDR2: LGHNT and FRNRAP. CDR3 DNA sequence: TGTGCTAGTGGTTTCCGACCAAGCGTAGCGGGAGTATATGAGCAGTTCTTC. The encoded protein is CASGFRPSVAGVYEQFF.

The chain carries TRBV5-6 and TRBJ2-2, with 7 bases fitting TRBD1. V lost 4 bases to trimming and J lost 3 bases; unmatched junction nucleotides: 15. Looked up from germline, CDR1 is SGHDT and CDR2 is YYEEEE. The CDR3 is made up of 18 amino acids. CDR3 in amino acids: CASSPHRSRGLDTGELFF. CDR3 in DNA: TGTGCCAGCAGCCCCCATCGGTCAAGGGGGCTGGACACCGGGGAGCTGTTTTTT.

J is TRBJ1-2 and V is TRBV6-6, with TRBD1 identical over 10 bases. The CDR3 sequence is 17 residues long. The trim removed 5 bases at V and 2 bases at J, leaving 11 bases unmatched. CDR1 and CDR2 (germline): MNHNY, SVGAGI (reference sequence). The CDR3 DNA sequence: TGTGCCAGCAGTCACCAGGTGGGACAGGGGTTGAACTATGGCTACACCTTC. Translated, it gives CASSHQVGQGLNYGYTF.

The chain has TRBV30 and TRBJ1-5, with D possibly being TRBD1 (6 bases). The CDR3 is 14 residues long. Germline V gene lookup returns CDR1 GTSNPN and CDR2 SVGIG (reference sequence). V lost 0 bases, J lost 6 bases, and 12 bases lay in between. The CDR3 DNA sequence: TGTGCCTGGAGTGTAGGGGGTTTAGGTCAGCCCCAGCATTTT. Protein: CAWSVGGLGQPQHF.

The chain couples TRBV6-5 to TRBJ2-7; 13 bases align to TRBD2. The V and J ends lost 5 bases and 6 bases, in that order; junction bases with no gene match: 4. There are 14 residues in the CDR3. The germline V gene encodes CDR1 MNHEY and CDR2 SVGAGI. CDR3 region: CASSRLAGGSEQYF. The CDR3 DNA reads as TGTGCCAGCAGTAGACTAGCGGGAGGTAGCGAGCAGTACTTC.

The chain couples TRBV7-2 to TRBJ1-2; D gene ambiguous. CDR1 and CDR2 from the germline V gene are SGHTA and FQGNSA. CDR3 size: 15 residues. Trimming removed 2 bases from V and 4 bases from J, with 14 bases in between. The DNA for the CDR3 is TGTGCCAGCAGCTTAACCACTGGAGTCGGCTATGGCTACACCTTC. It translates to CASSLTTGVGYGYTF.

The V gene is TRBV5-5, the J gene TRBJ2-7; 7 nucleotides line up with TRBD1. CDR3 length: 12 amino acids. Germline loops: CDR1 SGHKS, CDR2 YYEKEE (reference sequence). The J segment lost 9 bases and the V segment lost 4 bases, leaving 7 bases of the junction unmatched. This CDR3 is CASSRDSRGQYF. Here the CDR3 DNA reads TGTGCCAGCAGCCGGGACAGCCGCGGGCAGTACTTC.

The V call is TRBV19, the J call TRBJ2-1; TRBD2 matches 8 bases. Per germline, CDR1 LNHDA and CDR2 SQIVND (reference sequence). The CDR3 loop spans 15 amino acids. The J segment lost 2 bases and the V segment lost 9 bases, leaving 9 bases of the junction unmatched. CDR3 in amino acids: CASRLSGETYNEQFF. The CDR3, as DNA: TGTGCCAGCCGACTTAGCGGGGAAACCTACAATGAGCAGTTCTTC.

The V and J genes are TRBV4-2 and TRBJ2-7; maybe TRBD1 (6 bases). This CDR3 comprises 15 residues. Germline loops: CDR1 LGHNA, CDR2 YNFKEQ. Trimming took 0 bases from V and 3 from J, leaving 12 bases between them. DNA for the CDR3: TGTGCCAGCAGCCAAGATCGGGACACTTTCTACGAGCAGTACTTC. It specifies CASSQDRDTFYEQYF.

The gene calls are TRBV7-9 and TRBJ2-1; a weak D match, TRBD2 (6 bases). The germline CDR1 and CDR2 sequences are SEHNR and FQNEAQ (reference sequence). The V gene lost 5 bases and the J gene lost 9 bases, with 17 bases spanning the gap. The CDR3 has 14 residues. CDR3 sequence reads: CASSRAPGVSEQFF. CDR3 in DNA: TGTGCCAGCAGCCGAGCCCCGGGAGTTTCTGAGCAGTTCTTC.

This chain connects TRBV18 to TRBJ2-5, with 8 bases fitting TRBD1. CDR1 is KGHSH, CDR2 LQKENI, per germline. With 3 bases clipped from V and 5 bases from J, the junction kept 5 bases outside the gene matches. The CDR3 spans 14 residues. The CDR3 loop is CASSPQGAMETQYF. In nucleotides, the CDR3 is TGTGCCAGCTCACCCCAGGGGGCAATGGAGACCCAGTACTTC.

The chain uses TRBV27 and TRBJ1-6; D gene uncertain. V lost 3 bases, J lost 10 bases, and 7 bases lay in between. CDR3 length equals 12 residues. Germline V gene lookup returns CDR1 MNHEY and CDR2 SMNVEV (reference sequence). CDR3 in DNA: TGTGCCAGCAGTTTTTTGTCGTCACCCCTCCACTTT. Translating it yields CASSFLSSPLHF.

This clone has just a few counts. V usage is TRBV28 and J usage is TRBJ1-1, with D maybe TRBD1 (5 bases). Trimming stripped 2 bases from V and 4 bases from J, with 14 bases between. Per the germline V gene, CDR1 is MDHEN and CDR2 is SYDVKM. There are 15 residues in the CDR3. The CDR3 region is CASSLNGGRSTEAFF. CDR3 bases: TGTGCCAGCAGTTTAAACGGGGGACGCTCCACTGAAGCTTTCTTT.

In this sample, this clone is medium-sized. V usage is TRBV6-5 and J usage is TRBJ2-3, with 9 positions matching TRBD2. Germline values: CDR1 MNHEY, CDR2 SVGAGI. The CDR3 spans 14 residues. V gave up 4 bases and J gave up 4 bases; unmatched junction bases: 3. The CDR3 bases are TGTGCCAGCAGTTCGAGCGGGGGGCCAGATACGCAGTATTTT. Translation: CASSSSGGPDTQYF.

This chain joins TRBV15 and TRBJ2-3; unclear D gene. V gave up 1 base and J gave up 4 bases, with 6 bases separating them. The V gene's germline CDR1 is LNHNV and CDR2 YYDKDF (reference sequence). This CDR3 is built from 13 residues. CDR3 in amino acids: CATSRGPSDTQYF. CDR3 bases: TGTGCCACCAGCAGAGGGCCCTCAGATACGCAGTATTTT.

The rearrangement uses TRBV11-2 and TRBJ1-1; TRBD1 is a possible D gene (6 bases). V was trimmed by 3 bases and J by 3 bases, leaving 11 bases between them. This CDR3 comprises 14 residues. Per the germline V gene, CDR1 is SGHAT and CDR2 is FQNNGV. DNA of the CDR3: TGTGCCAGCAGCTTTAACAGGGATGACACTGAAGCTTTCTTT. Its translation: CASSFNRDDTEAFF.

The rearrangement joins TRBV2 to TRBJ1-5; a weak D match, TRBD1 (6 bases). This CDR3 has 16 amino acids. Germline V gene data show CDR1 as SNHLY and CDR2 as FYNNEI. Trimming removed 7 bases at V and 1 base at J, with 17 bases between. CDR3 sequence: CASNGGQSYSNQPQHF. The CDR3 region has the DNA TGTGCCAGCAATGGCGGACAGTCTTACAGCAATCAGCCCCAGCATTTT.

The chain combines TRBV11-3 with TRBJ2-1; possibly TRBD1 for D (5 bases). V lost 0 bases and J lost 8, with 11 bases in between. Germline V gene sequence: CDR1 SGHNT, CDR2 YENEEA. The CDR3 is made up of 14 amino acids. The CDR3 coding sequence is TGTGCCAGCAGCTTAGAATCAGGGTCGTATGAGCAGTTCTTC. Protein: CASSLESGSYEQFF.

The rearrangement uses TRBV14 and TRBJ2-2; unclear D gene. The germline V gene has CDR1 SGHDN and CDR2 FVKESK. The CDR3 spans 14 residues. V lost 2 bases and J 2 bases, leaving 6 bases between the germline ends. The CDR3 DNA reads as TGTGCCAGCAGCCAATTCAGAAACACCGGGGAGCTGTTTTTT. Residues: CASSQFRNTGELFF.